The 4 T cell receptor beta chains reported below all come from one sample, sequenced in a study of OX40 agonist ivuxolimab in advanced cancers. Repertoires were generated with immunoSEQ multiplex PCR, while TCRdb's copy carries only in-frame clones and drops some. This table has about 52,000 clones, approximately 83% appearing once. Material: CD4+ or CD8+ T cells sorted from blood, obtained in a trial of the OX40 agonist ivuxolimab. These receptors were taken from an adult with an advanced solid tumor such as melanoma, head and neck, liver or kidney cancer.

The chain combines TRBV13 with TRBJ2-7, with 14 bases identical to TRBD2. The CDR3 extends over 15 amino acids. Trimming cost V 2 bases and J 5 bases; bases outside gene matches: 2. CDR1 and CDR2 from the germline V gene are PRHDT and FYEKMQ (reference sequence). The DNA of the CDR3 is TGTGCCAGCAGCTTAAGGACTAGCGGGAGGAACGAGCAGTACTTC. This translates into CASSLRTSGRNEQYF.

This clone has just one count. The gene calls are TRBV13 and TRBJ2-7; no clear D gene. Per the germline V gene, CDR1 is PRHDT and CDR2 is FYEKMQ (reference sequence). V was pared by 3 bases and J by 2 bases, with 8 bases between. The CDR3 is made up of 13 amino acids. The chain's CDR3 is CASSFQTAYEQYF. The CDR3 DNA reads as TGTGCCAGCAGCTTCCAAACAGCCTACGAGCAGTACTTC.

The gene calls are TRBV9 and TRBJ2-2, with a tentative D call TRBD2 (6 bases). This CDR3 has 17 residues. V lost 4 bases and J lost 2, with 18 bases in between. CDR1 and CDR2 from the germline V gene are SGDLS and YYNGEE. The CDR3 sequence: CASSPGVGGSNTGELFF. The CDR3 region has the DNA TGTGCCAGCAGCCCTGGGGTCGGGGGAAGTAACACCGGGGAGCTGTTTTTT.

CDR3 nucleotides: TGCGCCAGCAGCTTGGGAATTGGCGGACAGGGGCGAGACACCATATATTTT. Translating gives CASSLGIGGQGRDTIYF. The genes are TRBV5-1 and TRBJ1-3, with 9 nucleotides matching TRBD1. The CDR3 has 17 amino acids. V trimming: 0 bases; J trimming: 8 bases; junction bases outside the gene matches: 12. Germline CDR1 and CDR2: SGHRS and YFSETQ.